The T cell receptor (beta chain) under discussion was sequenced for a study of blood T cell repertoires in COVID-19. Study details: T cells, B-cell-depleted T cells, or PBMCs provided the cDNA or gDNA that served as material.

The CDR3 contains 13 residues. The V gene's germline CDR1 is MNHEY and CDR2 SVGAGI. With 6 bases removed from V and 6 bases from J, the gap between germline ends came to 11 bases. Authors' processing steps: Estimation of nucleated cell counts relied on the amplification of reference gene primers. TCRdb's table, derived via immunoSEQ multiplex PCR, lists solely in-frame clones and lacks some. V and J calls and clone size are given by that table; D and trimming were obtained from the DNA. This sample yields approximately 390,000 clones, of which over 75% are seen a single time; about 2.1% belongs to the top ten.

The chain recombines TRBV6-5 with TRBJ2-2; D might be TRBD2 (6 bases). Sequencing was done on a sample of PBMCs or T cells enriched from blood (not recorded which). The TCR sequence derives from a woman aged 40-49 years with acute COVID-19. The CDR3 nucleotides are TGTGCCAGCAGACTCGGGGGACCCGGGGAGCTGTTTTTT. Its protein product is CASRLGGPGELFF.